These T cell receptor beta chains were read from a single sample in a study of cytomegalovirus exposure and HLA in healthy donors. Data came from immunoSEQ multiplex PCR; TCRdb stores just in-frame clones and leaves some out. The repertoire holds roughly 100,000 clones, with around 80% as singletons. Sequenced sample: PBMCs. These receptors originate from a man aged 25 to 45 in good health and CMV-seropositive. The CDR3 runs from the conserved cysteine through the conserved F or W. The order of the fields is clone size, V gene, CDR3 length, D gene, J gene, CDR3 protein, CDR3 DNA. The D gene is left open where the match is weak. Size is stated for part of the rows, as once, few or many counts, or as a class when the clone is expanded.

>NA|TRBV6-5|15|TRBD1|TRBJ1-2
CASSSIRDRDDGYTF
TGTGCCAGCAGTTCCATCCGGGACAGGGACGATGGCTACACCTTC
>NA|TRBV7-7|14|NA|TRBJ2-2
CASSLEGVTGELFF
TGTGCTAGCAGCTTAGAAGGGGTCACCGGGGAGCTGTTTTTT
>NA|TRBV19|13|NA|TRBJ1-1
CASSIGQNTEAFF
TGTGCCAGTAGTATAGGGCAGAACACTGAAGCTTTCTTT
>NA|TRBV10-3|14|TRBD1|TRBJ2-7
CAISRDRSSYEQYF
TGTGCCATCAGCCGGGACAGGAGCTCCTACGAGCAGTACTTC
>NA|TRBV5-1|13|TRBD1|TRBJ2-7
CASSGDRPYEQYF
TGCGCCAGCAGCGGGGACAGACCCTACGAGCAGTACTTC
>NA|TRBV4-1|15|TRBD2|TRBJ2-7
CASSQVLAGVYEQYF
TGCGCCAGCAGCCAAGTACTAGCGGGGGTCTACGAGCAGTACTTC
>NA|TRBV5-1|17|TRBD1|TRBJ1-3
CASSPPGTGASGNTIYF
TGCGCCAGCAGCCCTCCCGGGACAGGGGCCTCTGGAAACACCATATATTTT
>NA|TRBV6-5|15|NA|TRBJ2-7
CASSADGYSSYEQYF
TGTGCCAGCAGTGCTGACGGGTATAGCTCCTACGAGCAGTACTTC
>NA|TRBV5-1|13|NA|TRBJ2-7
CASSRAPGAEQYF
TGCGCCAGCAGCCGAGCCCCAGGGGCCGAGCAGTACTTC
>NA|TRBV5-6|16|NA|TRBJ1-3
CASSQAGAQSGYTIYF
TGTGCCAGCAGCCAGGCGGGGGCGCAGTCCGGATACACCATATATTTT
>NA|TRBV2|14|NA|TRBJ1-2
CASSDRGSVGGYTF
TGTGCCAGCAGTGATCGGGGGTCGGTGGGTGGCTACACCTTC
>few|TRBV5-3|16|TRBD1|TRBJ2-1
CARSLVRQGQVNEQFF
TGTGCCAGAAGCTTAGTTAGACAGGGGCAGGTCAATGAGCAGTTCTTC
>NA|TRBV5-1|14|NA|TRBJ1-6
CASSSRAQDSPLHF
TGCGCCAGCAGCTCCAGGGCTCAGGATTCACCCCTCCACTTT
>NA|TRBV6-1|15|NA|TRBJ1-1
CASTKRVGVWTEAFF
TGTGCCAGCACCAAACGGGTGGGTGTGTGGACTGAAGCTTTCTTT
>NA|TRBV6-5|15|TRBD2|TRBJ2-2
CASSSSPAGTGELFF
TGTGCCAGCAGTTCATCCCCAGCGGGAACCGGGGAGCTGTTTTTT
>NA|TRBV6-1|15|TRBD2|TRBJ2-7
CASSGTSGGAYEQYF
TGTGCCAGCAGTGGGACGAGCGGGGGGGCCTACGAGCAGTACTTC
>once|TRBV14|16|NA|TRBJ2-1
CASSQLRGGGVDEQFF
TGTGCCAGCAGCCAGCTTCGTGGAGGGGGCGTGGATGAGCAGTTCTTC
>NA|TRBV15|15|NA|TRBJ1-2
CATSRRGHQNHGYTF
TGTGCCACCAGCAGGAGGGGACACCAAAACCATGGCTACACCTTC
>NA|TRBV4-1|15|TRBD1|TRBJ2-7
CASSPGGQGRYEQYF
TGCGCCAGCAGCCCTGGGGGACAGGGAAGGTACGAGCAGTACTTC
>NA|TRBV6-5|15|NA|TRBJ2-7
CASSFAAGGSYEQYF
TGTGCCAGCAGTTTCGCCGCAGGGGGGTCCTACGAGCAGTACTTC
>NA|TRBV6-5|15|TRBD2|TRBJ2-1
CASSLSAGGLNEQFF
TGTGCCAGCAGTTTATCGGCGGGGGGGCTCAATGAGCAGTTCTTC
>NA|TRBV19|16|NA|TRBJ2-1
CASSIDPPSSYNEQFF
TGTGCCAGTAGTATAGATCCACCGAGCTCCTACAATGAGCAGTTCTTC
>few|TRBV27|18|TRBD2|TRBJ2-3
CASSPKRSTSQRGDTQYF
TGTGCCAGCAGTCCTAAACGATCGACTAGCCAGAGGGGAGATACGCAGTATTTT
>NA|TRBV5-4|14|NA|TRBJ2-6
CASSLQAGANVLTF
TGTGCCAGCAGCTTACAAGCTGGGGCCAACGTCCTGACTTTC
>NA|TRBV20-1|10|NA|TRBJ2-5
CSARYKTQYF
TGCAGTGCTCGATACAAGACCCAGTACTTC
>NA|TRBV5-1|17|TRBD1|TRBJ1-6
CASSLRQGEGYNSPLHF
TGCGCCAGCAGCCTAAGACAGGGGGAAGGATATAATTCACCCCTCCACTTT
>NA|TRBV7-2|14|NA|TRBJ1-6
CASSLGIANSPLHF
TGTGCCAGCAGCTTAGGAATTGCGAATTCACCCCTCCACTTT
>NA|TRBV6-5|13|NA|TRBJ2-7
CASSYSSAYEQYF
TGTGCCAGCAGTTACTCGAGTGCCTACGAGCAGTACTTC
>NA|TRBV12-1|17|NA|TRBJ2-5
CASSPLSRDRGQETQYF
TGTGCCAGCAGCCCTTTAAGTCGGGACAGGGGGCAGGAGACCCAGTACTTC
>NA|TRBV4-2|17|NA|TRBJ1-6
CASSQDSSQGVSSPLHF
TGTGCCAGCAGCCAAGATTCCTCACAGGGTGTGAGTTCACCCCTCCACTTT
>NA|TRBV7-3|12|NA|TRBJ1-1
CASSPGFSEAFF
TGTGCCAGCAGCCCCGGGTTTTCTGAAGCTTTCTTT
>few|TRBV11-2|15|TRBD1|TRBJ2-3
CASSHYRGPADTQYF
TGTGCCAGCAGCCATTACAGGGGGCCGGCAGATACGCAGTATTTT
>once|TRBV19|13|NA|TRBJ1-5
CASSSTWHQPQHF
TGTGCCAGTAGTTCAACGTGGCATCAGCCCCAGCATTTT
>NA|TRBV5-6|14|NA|TRBJ2-2
CASSLAVNTGELFF
TGTGCCAGCAGCTTGGCAGTGAACACCGGGGAGCTGTTTTTT
>NA|TRBV5-1|17|NA|TRBJ1-3
CASSSSPTGLSGNTIYF
TGCGCCAGCAGCTCGAGCCCCACAGGGCTCTCTGGAAACACCATATATTTT
>once|TRBV29-1|12|NA|TRBJ2-3
CSVDRGYGTQYF
TGCAGCGTTGACAGGGGATACGGCACGCAGTATTTT
>NA|TRBV27|17|NA|TRBJ2-7
CASSFEGPQRGGYEQYF
TGTGCCAGCAGTTTCGAGGGCCCCCAGAGGGGAGGCTACGAGCAGTACTTC
>NA|TRBV9|16|TRBD2|TRBJ2-3
CASSTYSGAFTDTQYF
TGTGCCAGCAGCACATATAGCGGGGCCTTCACAGATACGCAGTATTTT
>NA|TRBV7-6|16|NA|TRBJ2-2
CASSKTGQTNTGELFF
TGTGCCAGCAGCAAAACGGGTCAGACGAACACCGGGGAGCTGTTTTTT
>many|TRBV7-9|14|TRBD1|TRBJ1-2
CASSLAQGRDGYTF
TGTGCCAGCAGCTTAGCACAGGGGAGAGATGGCTACACCTTC
>NA|TRBV6-1|11|NA|TRBJ1-1
CASRSGTEAFF
TGTGCCAGCAGGTCGGGGACTGAAGCTTTCTTT